Sequencing of this TCR beta chain was carried out in a study of T cells in Graves' hyperthyroidism and ophthalmopathy. This clonotype has at least ten counts. Its antigen is not known. Template material for amplifying TCR beta CDR3 regions consisted of RNA transcripts. RT-PCR in the first round (using the HTBI primer set) targeted the TCR CDR3. TCRdb re-called the multiplex PCR reads with MiXCR, one entry per CDR3 protein. Of 250,000 to 300,000 distinct CDR3 sequences detected, 13% appear once; the ten largest clones hold roughly 8.5%. The V end was cut by 2 bases, the J end by 3 bases, with 8 bases between. From germline, CDR1 is KGHSH and CDR2 LQKENI. The CDR3 is made up of 14 amino acids. Study-level points and caveats: Most expanded thyroid clonotypes above 0.001 recurred in blood. With a median lead of roughly 6.8 months before onset, the model predicted ophthalmopathy.

The chain combines TRBV18 with TRBJ2-4; a weak D match, TRBD2 (5 bases). The clonotype was recovered from a young woman with Graves' hyperthyroidism that later progressed to Graves' ophthalmopathy. Sequencing was performed on blood. The CDR3 is CASSPTEVKNIQYF. CDR3 in DNA: TGTGCCAGCTCACCAACGGAGGTCAAAAACATTCAGTACTTC.